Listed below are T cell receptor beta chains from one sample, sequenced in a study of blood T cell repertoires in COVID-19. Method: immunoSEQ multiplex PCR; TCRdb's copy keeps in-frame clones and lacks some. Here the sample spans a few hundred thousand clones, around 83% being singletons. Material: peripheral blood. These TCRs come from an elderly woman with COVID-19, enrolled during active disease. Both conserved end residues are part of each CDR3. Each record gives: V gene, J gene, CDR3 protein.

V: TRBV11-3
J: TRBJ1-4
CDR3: CASSPFGEGQLFF

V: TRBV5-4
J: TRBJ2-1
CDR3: CASSVGPAGGENNEQFF

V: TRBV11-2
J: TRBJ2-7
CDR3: CASSFRLTGGEQYF

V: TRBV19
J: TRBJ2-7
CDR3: CASSPGTGARYEQYF

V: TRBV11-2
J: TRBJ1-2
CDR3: CASSPQGAANYGYTF

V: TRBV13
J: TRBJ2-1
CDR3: CASSSARQGYNEQFF

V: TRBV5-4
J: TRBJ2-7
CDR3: CASSLSGGYEQYF

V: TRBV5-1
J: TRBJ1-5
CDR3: CASSLAGGFYQPQHF

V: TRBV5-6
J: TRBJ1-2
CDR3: CASTTGGFGYTF

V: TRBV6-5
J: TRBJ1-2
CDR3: CASSRRGFNYGYTF

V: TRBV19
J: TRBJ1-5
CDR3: CASRLRTGYQPQHF